Following are 14 T cell receptor beta chains from one sample sequenced in a study of T cells in Graves' hyperthyroidism and ophthalmopathy. TCR beta CDR3 region amplification was performed from RNA transcripts. HTBI primers were used for first-round RT-PCR of the TCR CDR3. TCRdb passed the multiplex PCR reads through MiXCR, listing each CDR3 protein once. This repertoire shows approximately 590,000 distinct CDR3 sequences, roughly 50% found once; its top ten account for 8.2%. The sequenced sample was peripheral blood or thyroid tissue (not recorded which). The receptor set was obtained from a woman younger than 35 with Graves' hyperthyroidism.

This clonotype was seen more than once but under ten times. The chain carries TRBV20-1 and TRBJ1-4; D is perhaps TRBD1 (5 bases). CDR3 length equals 11 residues. The germline gives CDR1 DFQATT, CDR2 SNEGSKA (reference sequence). This CDR3 is CRTGTNEKLFF. The CDR3 DNA reads TGCAGAACAGGCACTAATGAAAAACTGTTTTTT.

This clonotype came up a few times. The CDR3: CASSPGWFDYGYTF. CDR3 coding DNA: TGTGCCAGCAGCCCAGGGTGGTTCGACTATGGCTACACCTTC. This chain joins TRBV5-6 and TRBJ1-2; tentative D call: TRBD1 (5 bases). This CDR3 is built from 14 residues. V gave up 4 bases and J gave up 3 bases, with 13 bases separating them. Germline V gene lookup returns CDR1 SGHDT and CDR2 YYEEEE.

A remark on this clonotype: One base away lies a much larger clone, so this may be a sequencing read error. The CDR3 here is CAISGQGIYEQYF. CDR3 nucleotide sequence: TGTGCCATCAGTGGGCAGGGTATCTACGAGCAGTACTTC. The chain has TRBV10-3 and TRBJ2-7; D may be TRBD1 (5 bases). The CDR3 has 13 amino acids. Germline CDR1 ENHRY, CDR2 SYGVKD. V was trimmed by 4 bases and J by 3 bases, leaving 10 bases between them.

This chain connects TRBV10-3 to TRBJ2-3; no clear D. Germline-derived CDR1 and CDR2 are ENHRY and SYGVKD. The length of the CDR3 is 13 residues. Trimming stripped 7 bases from V and 4 bases from J, with 12 bases between. The CDR3, as DNA: TGTGCCATCACAATCCGGAAGGCAGATACGCAGTATTTT. Protein product: CAITIRKADTQYF.

Only a few counts were recorded for this clonotype. The genes are TRBV7-9 and TRBJ2-2; 9 bases line up with TRBD1. This CDR3 has 16 residues. Trimming removed 5 bases from V and 2 bases from J; junction bases left unmatched: 6. The germline V gene has CDR1 SEHNR and CDR2 FQNEAQ (reference sequence). This chain's CDR3 is CASSNGTGLNTGELFF. CDR3 nucleotides: TGTGCCAGCAGCAACGGGACAGGGTTAAACACCGGGGAGCTGTTTTTT. The whole variable domain, remainder taken from reference TRBV7-9 and TRBJ2-2, is DTGVSQNPRHKITKRGQNVTFRCDPISEHNRLYWYRQTLGQGPEFLTYFQNEAQLEKSRLLSDRFSAERPKGSFSTLEIQRTEQGDSAMYLCASSNGTGLNTGELFFGEGSRLTVL.

This clonotype appeared a few times. The genes are TRBV2 and TRBJ1-2; D not resolved. Germline V lookup: CDR1 SNHLY, CDR2 FYNNEI. The CDR3 loop spans 13 amino acids. Between the trimmed V and J ends, which lost 5 bases and 8 bases, there was a span of 15 bases. The CDR3 nucleotides read TGTGCCAGCAGTTCAGCGGTCCTATTCGGCTACACCTTC. Translating it yields CASSSAVLFGYTF. The entire variable domain, with the rest obtained from reference TRBV2 and TRBJ1-2, is as follows: EPEVTQTPSHQVTQMGQEVILRCVPISNHLYFYWYRQILGQKVEFLVSFYNNEISEKSEIFDDQFSVERPDGSNFTLKIRSTKLEDSAMYFCASSSAVLFGYTFGSGTRLTVV.

This chain uses TRBV2 with TRBJ1-5; D is unresolved. The V gene's germline CDR1 is SNHLY and CDR2 FYNNEI. This CDR3 spans 14 amino acids. With 4 bases removed from V and 7 bases from J, the gap between germline ends came to 14 bases. The CDR3 loop reads CASSAPGTRQPQHF. The CDR3 DNA is TGTGCCAGCAGTGCCCCAGGAACTCGCCAGCCCCAGCATTTT.

This clonotype was detected only once. The CDR3 here is CASSGMRNSPLHF. CDR3 nucleotide sequence: TGTGCCAGCAGCGGGATGCGGAATTCACCCCTCCACTTT. The chain couples TRBV11-2 to TRBJ1-6; D is uncertain. This CDR3 contains 13 residues. Trimming pared 5 bases from V and 7 bases from J, leaving 9 bases between. Germline V CDR1 and CDR2: SGHAT, FQNNGV.

Many counts were recorded for this clonotype. This rearrangement joins TRBV29-1 to TRBJ1-4; D not resolved. V was cut by 3 bases and J by 0 bases, with 14 bases left in between. The CDR3 covers 16 residues. Germline V gene lookup returns CDR1 SQVTM and CDR2 ANQGSEA. The CDR3 sequence is CSVEPLLHATNEKLFF. The CDR3 DNA reads TGCAGCGTTGAGCCCCTCCTCCACGCAACTAATGAAAAACTGTTTTTT.

The gene calls are TRBV20-1 and TRBJ2-5; either TRBD1 or TRBD2 may fit D (7 bases each). Between the trimmed V and J ends, which lost 6 bases and 11 bases, there was a span of 28 bases. Germline values: CDR1 DFQATT, CDR2 SNEGSKA (reference sequence). CDR3 length equals 15 residues. CDR3: CSARKERGQNREQYF. Here the CDR3 DNA reads TGCAGTGCCAGGAAGGAGCGGGGACAGAATCGGGAGCAGTACTTC.

The J gene is TRBJ1-1, the V gene TRBV10-3; no clear D gene. The germline gives CDR1 ENHRY, CDR2 SYGVKD. This CDR3 has 15 residues. With 4 bases removed from V and 1 base from J, the gap between germline ends came to 13 bases. This chain's CDR3 is CAISARGLGNTEAFF. DNA of the CDR3: TGTGCCATCAGTGCTAGAGGACTGGGGAACACTGAAGCTTTCTTT.

The table lists this clonotype with a few counts. The J gene is TRBJ2-7, the V gene TRBV7-8; no firm D call. This CDR3 has 15 amino acids. Germline-derived CDR1 and CDR2 are SGHVS and FQNEAQ. Trimming removed 5 bases from V and 0 bases from J, with 14 bases in between. The chain's CDR3 is CASSPRRMSSYEQYF. In DNA form, the CDR3 reads TGTGCCAGCAGCCCGAGGCGGATGAGCTCCTACGAGCAGTACTTC.

The rearrangement uses TRBV20-1 and TRBJ1-1; D ambiguous. V lost 1 base, J lost 1 base, and 13 bases lay in between. The V gene's germline CDR1 is DFQATT and CDR2 SNEGSKA (reference sequence). This CDR3 has 15 residues. The CDR3 here is CSARAGRTQNTEAFF. CDR3 coding DNA: TGCAGTGCTAGAGCTGGCAGGACCCAGAACACTGAAGCTTTCTTT.

This clonotype was counted ten times or more. The V gene is TRBV29-1, the J gene TRBJ2-5; 10 bases are shared with TRBD2. Germline V CDR1 and CDR2: SQVTM, ANQGSEA. The V gene end was trimmed by 0 bases and the J gene end by 1 base; junction bases not matched to a gene: 2. The CDR3 consists of 15 residues. The CDR3 spells CSVEEGTSVQETQYF. The DNA of the CDR3 is TGCAGCGTTGAAGAAGGGACTAGCGTCCAAGAGACCCAGTACTTC. The whole variable domain, filled in from reference TRBV29-1 and TRBJ2-5, reads SAVISQKPSRDICQRGTSLTIQCQVDSQVTMMFWYRQQPGQSLTLIATANQGSEATYESGFVIDKFPISRPNLTFSTLTVSNMSPEDSSIYLCSVEEGTSVQETQYFGPGTRLLVL.